A single sample gave rise to the 14 T cell receptor beta chains below, sequenced in a study of cytomegalovirus exposure and HLA in healthy donors. The assay was immunoSEQ multiplex PCR, and TCRdb's table has in-frame clones only and misses some. The sample lists fewer than 350,000 clones, 88% seen once, with approximately 0.9% in the top ten. Sequencing was carried out using PBMCs. The receptors shown here come from a woman younger than 35 in good health and CMV-seronegative.

The chain couples TRBV15 to TRBJ2-7, with 7 bases matching TRBD1. Germline V lookup: CDR1 LNHNV, CDR2 YYDKDF (reference sequence). CDR3 length: 17 residues. Trimming removed 4 bases from V and 0 bases from J; junction bases left unmatched: 12. This CDR3 is CATSNHGTVQISYEQYF. The CDR3 DNA is TGTGCCACCAGCAATCATGGGACAGTGCAGATCTCCTACGAGCAGTACTTC.

The chain joins TRBV27 to TRBJ2-3, with TRBD2 as a possible D gene (5 bases). V lost 5 bases and J 5 bases, leaving 20 bases between the germline ends. Germline lookup yields CDR1 MNHEY and CDR2 SMNVEV (reference sequence). This CDR3 spans 16 amino acids. CDR3 protein: CASSPPRSTRIDTQYF. For the CDR3, the DNA is TGTGCCAGCAGTCCCCCGCGGAGTACTAGAATAGATACGCAGTATTTT.

This chain joins TRBV6-1 and TRBJ2-1; D not resolved. CDR1 and CDR2 (germline): MNHNS, SASEGT. Trimming took off 6 bases at V and 8 bases at J, with 8 bases between the two ends. The CDR3 is made up of 11 amino acids. The CDR3 here is CASRIVDEQFF. CDR3 nucleotides: TGTGCCAGCAGAATCGTCGATGAGCAGTTCTTC.

This clone was seen a few times. The J gene is TRBJ1-2, the V gene TRBV28; TRBD1 aligns across 9 bases. J gave up 7 bases and V 2 bases, and 11 bases lay outside the gene matches. CDR1 is MDHEN, CDR2 SYDVKM, per germline. The CDR3 is 16 residues long. The CDR3 bases are TGTGCCAGCAGTTTAGGGACAGGGTCCAGTATCGGTGGCTACACCTTC. This translates into CASSLGTGSSIGGYTF.

This clone appeared a single time. The chain combines TRBV11-1 with TRBJ2-5; 9 bases match TRBD2. In germline, CDR1 is SGHAT, CDR2 FQDESV (reference sequence). The CDR3 runs 15 residues. Trimming at V came to 3 bases and at J to 3 bases, leaving 5 bases not matched to a gene. CDR3 sequence (DNA): TGTGCCAGCAGCTTGACTAGCGGAAGGGAAGAGACCCAGTACTTC. It is translated as CASSLTSGREETQYF.

This clone occurred once. The chain has TRBV4-1 and TRBJ2-1, with 14 bases fitting TRBD2. V was pared by 0 bases and J by 13 bases, with 11 bases of the junction left unmatched. CDR3 length equals 17 residues. CDR1 is MGHRA, CDR2 YSYEKL, per germline. CDR3 protein: CASSQDRVRGLAGDQFF. The CDR3 DNA reads as TGCGCCAGCAGCCAAGATAGGGTTAGGGGACTAGCGGGAGACCAGTTCTTC.

The chain has TRBV7-6 and TRBJ1-4; D gene unclear. CDR1 and CDR2 from the germline V gene are SGHVS and FNYEAQ. This CDR3 contains 13 residues. Between the trimmed V and J ends, which lost 5 bases and 6 bases, there was a span of 10 bases. CDR3 nucleotide sequence: TGTGCCAGCAGCGCAGGTTATTATGAAAAACTGTTTTTT. Its translation: CASSAGYYEKLFF.

The chain joins TRBV4-1 to TRBJ2-5; 7 positions agree with TRBD1. V lost 4 bases and J lost 5; bases outside the gene matches: 10. This CDR3 comprises 15 residues. CDR1 is MGHRA, CDR2 YSYEKL, per germline. Written as DNA, the CDR3 is TGCGCCAGCAGCCTGATTCAGGGGGTCGGGGAGACCCAGTACTTC. Its translation is CASSLIQGVGETQYF.

J is TRBJ2-7 and V is TRBV11-2, with a weak D call TRBD2 (6 bases). The CDR3 is made up of 16 amino acids. CDR1 and CDR2 (germline): SGHAT, FQNNGV. V was clipped by 5 bases and J by 4 bases, with 21 bases between them. The CDR3 loop is CASSLSGLMGQYEQYF. CDR3 in DNA: TGTGCCAGCAGCCTATCGGGACTCATGGGGCAATACGAGCAGTACTTC.

The chain carries TRBV11-2 and TRBJ2-1; maybe TRBD2 (6 bases). CDR3 length: 15 residues. Germline values: CDR1 SGHAT, CDR2 FQNNGV. V was trimmed by 0 bases and J by 5 bases, leaving 11 bases between them. The CDR3 DNA is TGTGCCAGCAGCTTAGACGGGAGTTGGGACAATGAGCAGTTCTTC. Translation: CASSLDGSWDNEQFF.

The chain combines TRBV19 with TRBJ1-2, with 9 bases matching TRBD1. The CDR3 has 14 amino acids. J gave up 3 bases and V 5 bases, and 4 bases lay outside the gene matches. CDR1 is LNHDA, CDR2 SQIVND, per germline (reference sequence). CDR3 sequence reads: CASSARQGDYGYTF. The CDR3 bases are TGTGCCAGTAGTGCCAGACAGGGGGACTATGGCTACACCTTC.

V usage is TRBV20-1 and J usage is TRBJ2-7, with 7 bases that match TRBD1. J lost 7 bases, V lost 2 bases, and 2 bases had no gene match. The CDR3 consists of 11 residues. The germline V gene encodes CDR1 DFQATT and CDR2 SNEGSKA (reference sequence). CDR3 sequence: CSARRGREQYF. CDR3 DNA sequence: TGCAGTGCTAGAAGGGGGCGGGAGCAGTACTTC.

The genes are TRBV10-3 and TRBJ1-3; possibly TRBD1 for D (6 bases). Germline V gene lookup returns CDR1 ENHRY and CDR2 SYGVKD. The ends were cut back, 2 bases at V and 4 bases at J, with 15 bases in the middle. The CDR3 covers 16 residues. CDR3 bases: TGTGCCATCAGTGAGCCACAAGGGGGAGTAGGAAACACCATATATTTT. Its protein is CAISEPQGGVGNTIYF.

V usage is TRBV5-4 and J usage is TRBJ1-1; 9 nucleotides match TRBD1. The CDR3 spans 17 residues. Germline assignment: CDR1 SGHNT and CDR2 YYREEE (reference sequence). Trimming at V came to 4 bases and at J to 0 bases, leaving 10 bases not matched to a gene. CDR3 nucleotides: TGTGCCAGCAGCAAAGGGACAGGGATTGGGGTGAACACTGAAGCTTTCTTT. This codes for CASSKGTGIGVNTEAFF.